These 12 T cell receptor beta chains originate from one sample sequenced in a study of T cell responses to AZD1222 COVID-19 vaccine. Generated by immunoSEQ multiplex PCR, the TCRdb table keeps only in-frame clones and is missing some. Of about 130,000 clones listed, approximately 93% are singletons. Material: peripheral blood, obtained on day 0 of AZD1222 vaccination. These receptors all come from an adult in good health.

The chain is built from TRBV18 and TRBJ1-5, with a tentative D call TRBD1 (5 bases). Germline V gene sequence: CDR1 KGHSH, CDR2 LQKENI. Trimming took off 4 bases at V and 7 bases at J, with 14 bases between the two ends. The CDR3 totals 14 residues. This CDR3 reads CASSLGRVDQPQHF. CDR3 coding DNA: TGTGCCAGCTCACTTGGCAGGGTGGACCAGCCCCAGCATTTT.

The V call is TRBV20-1, the J call TRBJ1-4, with D unresolved. CDR1 and CDR2 from the germline V gene are DFQATT and SNEGSKA (reference sequence). CDR3 length: 14 amino acids. Trimming left V 3 bases short and J 0 bases short, with 8 bases between. The CDR3 reads CSASVVATNEKLFF. The CDR3 DNA reads TGCAGTGCTAGTGTAGTGGCAACTAATGAAAAACTGTTTTTT.

The chain's CDR3 is CASRADTSSGANVLTF. As DNA, the CDR3 is TGTGCCAGCAGGGCCGACACGAGCTCTGGGGCCAACGTCCTGACTTTC. The chain is built from TRBV27 and TRBJ2-6; D gene unclear. CDR1 is MNHEY, CDR2 SMNVEV, per germline (reference sequence). V lost 6 bases and J lost 0, with 12 bases in between. The CDR3 runs to 16 residues. Full variable domain (outside the CDR3, taken from reference TRBV27 and TRBJ2-6): EAQVTQNPRYLITVTGKKLTVTCSQNMNHEYMSWYRQDPGLGLRQIYYSMNVEVTDKGDVPEGYKVSRKEKRNFPLILESPSPNQTSLYFCASRADTSSGANVLTFGAGSRLTVL.

The chain joins TRBV6-5 to TRBJ1-5, with D possibly being TRBD1 (6 bases). The CDR3 has 15 residues. Germline V gives CDR1 MNHEY, CDR2 SVGAGI. The V end lost 4 bases, the J end lost 11 bases, and 21 bases lay between the germline ends. The CDR3 DNA reads as TGTGCCAGCAGTTGGGGGGGGCCAGGCCTGGGGACCCAGCATTTT. Amino acids: CASSWGGPGLGTQHF.

The chain couples TRBV4-2 to TRBJ1-5; unclear D gene. Germline values: CDR1 LGHNA, CDR2 YNFKEQ. The CDR3 is 13 residues long. V lost 1 base to trimming and J lost 6 bases, with 7 bases between them. The DNA of the CDR3 is TGTGCCAGCAGCCAAGGTCGGGCTCAGCCCCAGCATTTT. Translation: CASSQGRAQPQHF.

V and J are TRBV2 and TRBJ2-2, with 11 bases matching TRBD2. The CDR3 consists of 18 residues. Trimming cost V 2 bases and J 0 bases; bases outside gene matches: 5. Germline-derived CDR1 and CDR2 are SNHLY and FYNNEI. The CDR3 coding sequence is TGTGCCAGCAGTGAAAGGCTAGCGGGAGGAACGAACACCGGGGAGCTGTTTTTT. This gives the protein CASSERLAGGTNTGELFF.

In its sample, this clone was seen once. The chain couples TRBV6-5 to TRBJ2-3; a weak D match, TRBD1 (6 bases). Trimming took 0 bases from V and 3 from J, leaving 10 bases between them. CDR1 is MNHEY, CDR2 SVGAGI, per germline. The CDR3 contains 15 residues. The CDR3 spells CASSYSIQGTDTQYF. The CDR3 DNA sequence: TGTGCCAGCAGTTACTCGATCCAGGGGACAGATACGCAGTATTTT.

This clone was picked up a small number of times. The chain uses TRBV19 and TRBJ1-5, with 7 nucleotides matching TRBD1. V lost 8 bases, J lost 4 bases, and 8 bases stayed unmatched. In germline, CDR1 is LNHDA, CDR2 SQIVND (reference sequence). The CDR3 runs to 14 residues. In DNA, the CDR3 is TGTGCCAGTGAGGGCAGGGGGTTAAATCAGCCCCAGCATTTT. This gives the protein CASEGRGLNQPQHF.

V usage is TRBV6-5 and J usage is TRBJ2-3; D is perhaps TRBD2 (6 bases). Trimming stripped 7 bases from V and 0 bases from J, with 11 bases between. Germline CDR1 MNHEY, CDR2 SVGAGI. This CDR3 region has 14 residues. In nucleotides, the CDR3 is TGTGCCAGCAAAGCGGGCCTTAGCACAGATACGCAGTATTTT. Its translation: CASKAGLSTDTQYF.

V is TRBV7-2 and J is TRBJ1-1; perhaps TRBD1 as D (6 bases). The CDR3 consists of 14 residues. The germline V and J ends were trimmed by 5 bases and 1 base, with 11 bases remaining between them. The germline V gene has CDR1 SGHTA and CDR2 FQGNSA. The chain's CDR3 is CASSAGQWNTEAFF. The CDR3 nucleotides read TGTGCCAGCAGCGCCGGACAGTGGAACACTGAAGCTTTCTTT.

The chain has TRBV6-5 and TRBJ2-1, with TRBD2 matching 14 bases. Germline CDR1 MNHEY, CDR2 SVGAGI. V shed 0 bases, J shed 9 bases, and the junction held 4 bases outside the gene matches. There are 16 residues in the CDR3. As DNA, the CDR3 is TGTGCCAGCAGTTACTCGAGACTAGCGGGAGGGTTTGAGCAGTTCTTC. Amino acids: CASSYSRLAGGFEQFF.

V is TRBV10-3 and J is TRBJ2-5; perhaps TRBD2 as D (6 bases). The V gene's germline CDR1 is ENHRY and CDR2 SYGVKD. This CDR3 has 14 residues. V lost 4 bases to trimming and J lost 5 bases, with 14 bases between them. CDR3 sequence: CAISAGTVAETQYF. The DNA for the CDR3 is TGTGCCATCAGTGCCGGGACTGTAGCGGAGACCCAGTACTTC.